The 20 T cell receptor beta chains reported below all come from one sample, sequenced in a study of neurological immune-mediated disorders. The sample's time point: longitudinal time-point 3. TCRdb redid the calling of the 5' RACE reads with MiXCR, one entry per CDR3 protein. The data show around 100,000 distinct CDR3 sequences, 10% to 12% seen once. Source material: PBMCs. These receptors all come from a female donor with HTLV-1-associated myelopathy (HAM/TSP).

This clonotype occurred many times. The chain recombines TRBV5-1 with TRBJ2-2; tentative D call: TRBD1 (5 bases). CDR1 is SGHRS and CDR2 is YFSETQ in the germline V gene. V lost 6 bases and J 5 bases, leaving 14 bases between the germline ends. This CDR3 has 14 residues. The CDR3 sequence: CASMEQGLTGELFF. For the CDR3, the DNA is TGCGCCAGCATGGAGCAGGGTTTGACCGGGGAGCTGTTTTTT. Full variable domain (outside the CDR3, taken from reference TRBV5-1 and TRBJ2-2): KAGVTQTPRYLIKTRGQQVTLSCSPISGHRSVSWYQQTPGQGLQFLFEYFSETQRNKGNFPGRFSGRQFSNSRSEMNVSTLELGDSALYLCASMEQGLTGELFFGEGSRLTVL.

In the case of this clonotype: The junction differs from germline at one of its ends, possibly a read error. The CDR3 reads CVSSLTGGAGAKNIQYF. The CDR3 coding sequence is TGTGTCAGCAGCCTGACAGGGGGCGCGGGGGCCAAAAACATTCAGTACTTC. The chain uses TRBV5-6 and TRBJ2-4; TRBD1 aligns across 10 bases. There are 17 residues in the CDR3. Germline loops: CDR1 SGHDT, CDR2 YYEEEE.

This clonotype has ten or more counts. The chain has TRBV7-8 and TRBJ2-7, with D perhaps TRBD2 (5 bases). CDR3 length: 16 amino acids. Germline CDR1 SGHVS, CDR2 FQNEAQ. V dropped 5 bases and J dropped 4 bases, with 21 bases sitting between them. DNA of the CDR3: TGTGCCAGCAGCAAATCTGCGGCAGGAGGTAGTTACGAGCAGTACTTC. Its translation: CASSKSAAGGSYEQYF. The full variable domain, in which reference TRBV7-8 and TRBJ2-7 provide the parts outside the CDR3, is GAGVSQSPRYKVAKRGQDVALRCDPISGHVSLFWYQQALGQGPEFLTYFQNEAQLDKSGLPSDRFFAERPEGSVSTLKIQRTQQEDSAVYLCASSKSAAGGSYEQYFGPGTRLTVT.

This chain joins TRBV3-1 and TRBJ1-4; maybe TRBD1 (5 bases). Germline CDR1 LGHDT, CDR2 YNNKEL (reference sequence). Trimming cost V 2 bases and J 5 bases, with 12 bases left between them. The CDR3 has 15 residues. CDR3 nucleotides: TGTGCCAGCAGCCAACGGGTCAGGGAGAATGAAAAACTGTTTTTT. Amino acid sequence: CASSQRVRENEKLFF. The variable domain in full, completed from reference TRBV3-1 and TRBJ1-4, reads DTAVSQTPKYLVTQMGNDKSIKCEQNLGHDTMYWYKQDSKKFLKIMFSYNNKELIINETVPNRFSPKSPDKAHLNLHINSLELGDSAVYFCASSQRVRENEKLFFGSGTQLSVL.

This clonotype has a count of ten or more. The gene calls are TRBV28 and TRBJ2-7; D is unclear. CDR1 and CDR2 (germline): MDHEN, SYDVKM. CDR3 length: 12 amino acids. V was trimmed by 2 bases and J by 6 bases, leaving 8 bases between them. In nucleotides, the CDR3 is TGTGCCAGCAGTTTACTAATGGGCGAGCAGTACTTC. Translated: CASSLLMGEQYF.

This clonotype was seen repeatedly, ten times or more. The chain employs TRBV7-2 and TRBJ2-2, with D perhaps TRBD1 or TRBD2 (5 bases each). V gave up 5 bases and J gave up 4 bases, with 17 bases separating them. Germline assignment: CDR1 SGHTA and CDR2 FQGNSA. The CDR3 consists of 16 residues. The CDR3 nucleotides are TGTGCCAGCAGCCGTGGGACCACCGTCGTCACCGGGGAGCTGTTTTTT. Its translation is CASSRGTTVVTGELFF.

This clonotype was counted ten times or more. The chain links TRBV7-2 to TRBJ2-3, with 7 bases lining up with TRBD1. The CDR3 covers 15 residues. Germline loops: CDR1 SGHTA, CDR2 FQGNSA. With 5 bases clipped from V and 4 bases from J, the junction kept 9 bases outside the gene matches. The DNA for the CDR3 is TGTGCCAGCAGCCCTTACGGACAGGAGGCAGATACGCAGTATTTT. As protein: CASSPYGQEADTQYF.

This clonotype occurred many times. This chain uses TRBV5-1 with TRBJ2-3; D uncertain. CDR3 length equals 14 residues. In germline, CDR1 is SGHRS, CDR2 YFSETQ. The V end was cut by 3 bases, the J end by 3 bases, with 11 bases between. CDR3 residues: CASSSDQRTDTQYF. The CDR3 region has the DNA TGCGCCAGCAGCTCCGATCAACGGACAGATACGCAGTATTTT.

The table lists this clonotype with a few counts. This chain links TRBV12-3 or TRBV12-4 with TRBJ2-5; 8 bases are a match to TRBD1. The junction had 2 bases not matched to a gene; V was cut back by 0 bases and J by 2 bases. The CDR3 sequence is 15 residues long. CDR3 loop: CASSLARTGQETQYF. The CDR3 coding sequence is TGTGCCAGCAGTTTAGCCCGGACAGGGCAAGAGACCCAGTACTTC.

In its sample, this clonotype was seen a few times. The V gene is TRBV5-1, the J gene TRBJ2-7; possibly TRBD2 for D (6 bases). CDR1 is SGHRS, CDR2 YFSETQ, per germline. The CDR3 is 15 residues long. Deletions cut 5 bases from V and 3 bases from J, with 18 bases between. The CDR3 DNA reads as TGCGCCAGCAGAACCGGGACTTCTGGGGGCTACGAGCAGTACTTC. This codes for CASRTGTSGGYEQYF.

For this clonotype: This may be a read error: a much more frequent sequence differs by one nucleotide. The chain employs TRBV12-3 or TRBV12-4 and TRBJ1-1; possibly TRBD1 for D (6 bases). V was pared by 3 bases and J by 1 base, with 9 bases between. The CDR3 sequence is 14 residues long. Here the CDR3 reads CASSFQGWNTEAFF. DNA of the CDR3: TGTGCCAGCAGTTTTCAGGGGTGGAACACTGAAGCTTTCTTT.

This clonotype was detected ten times or more. This sequence joins TRBV20-1 and TRBJ2-7; D unresolved. Germline V lookup: CDR1 DFQATT, CDR2 SNEGSKA (reference sequence). The CDR3 contains 12 residues. The V end lost 6 bases, the J end lost 1 base, and 10 bases lay between the germline ends. CDR3 nucleotide sequence: TGCAGTGCGGATGGCCTATCCTACGAGCAGTACTTC. As protein: CSADGLSYEQYF.

This clonotype was recorded many times. V is TRBV18 and J is TRBJ2-3, with 7 bases fitting TRBD1. Germline trimming cut 6 bases from V and 7 bases from J; bases unmatched to any gene: 16. From germline, CDR1 is KGHSH and CDR2 LQKENI. The CDR3 extends over 16 amino acids. In nucleotides, the CDR3 is TGTGCCAGCTCCACGACAGGGTCCCTTAATACAAATACGCAGTATTTT. Its protein is CASSTTGSLNTNTQYF.

This clonotype has at least ten counts. The chain is built from TRBV20-1 and TRBJ2-3, with 11 bases lining up with TRBD2. The germline gives CDR1 DFQATT, CDR2 SNEGSKA (reference sequence). V shed 3 bases and J 1 base; nucleotides not matched to a gene: 9. There are 17 residues in the CDR3. This CDR3 reads CSASRLAGGPRTDTQYF. The CDR3 bases are TGCAGTGCTAGTAGGCTAGCGGGGGGACCTCGCACAGATACGCAGTATTTT.

About this clonotype: This clone may be a read error of a much larger clone one base away. This chain connects TRBV2 to TRBJ2-2; no clear D gene. This CDR3 has 13 amino acids. Germline V lookup: CDR1 SNHLY, CDR2 FYNNEI. The CDR3 is CVSVTDFTGELFF. CDR3 coding DNA: TGTGTCAGCGTGACGGATTTCACCGGGGAGCTGTTTTTT.

This clonotype was recorded many times. This chain links TRBV5-1 with TRBJ2-7, with D unclear. V lost 3 bases and J 2 bases, leaving 6 bases between the germline ends. CDR1 is SGHRS and CDR2 is YFSETQ in the germline V gene. The CDR3 covers 12 residues. CDR3: CASSSQAYEQYF. The CDR3 DNA reads as TGCGCCAGCAGCTCCCAGGCCTACGAGCAGTACTTC.

The sample holds one count of this clonotype. V and J are TRBV28 and TRBJ2-2; D uncertain. The CDR3 has 14 amino acids. Between the trimmed V and J ends, which lost 6 bases and 3 bases, there was a span of 11 bases. The germline V gene has CDR1 MDHEN and CDR2 SYDVKM. The CDR3 loop is CASRPSWDTGELFF. The CDR3 DNA reads TGTGCCAGCAGACCATCCTGGGACACCGGGGAGCTGTTTTTT.

This clonotype occurred a few times. The rearrangement links TRBV20-1 to TRBJ2-5; 9 bases agree with TRBD2. The CDR3 length is 18 residues. CDR1 and CDR2 from the germline V gene are DFQATT and SNEGSKA (reference sequence). V trimming: 3 bases; J trimming: 0 bases; junction bases outside the gene matches: 14. The CDR3 is CSAREVVSGGPYQETQYF. In nucleotides, the CDR3 is TGCAGTGCTAGGGAGGTTGTTAGCGGGGGTCCGTACCAAGAGACCCAGTACTTC.

This clonotype has ten or more counts. The genes are TRBV4-1 and TRBJ1-3; D gene ambiguous. Trimming cost V 4 bases and J 0 bases, with 10 bases left between them. CDR1 is MGHRA and CDR2 is YSYEKL in the germline V gene. The CDR3 spans 15 residues. CDR3 sequence reads: CASSRPGSSGNTIYF. The CDR3 DNA reads TGCGCCAGCAGCCGGCCCGGGAGCTCTGGAAACACCATATATTTT.

The rearrangement joins TRBV28 to TRBJ2-7; TRBD1 aligns across 10 bases. The CDR3 spans 17 residues. J gave up 2 bases and V 3 bases, and 10 bases lay outside the gene matches. CDR1 is MDHEN, CDR2 SYDVKM, per germline. DNA for the CDR3: TGTGCCAGCAGTTTGTTCGCTGGGACAGGGGTAACCTACGAGCAGTACTTC. Its protein product is CASSLFAGTGVTYEQYF.